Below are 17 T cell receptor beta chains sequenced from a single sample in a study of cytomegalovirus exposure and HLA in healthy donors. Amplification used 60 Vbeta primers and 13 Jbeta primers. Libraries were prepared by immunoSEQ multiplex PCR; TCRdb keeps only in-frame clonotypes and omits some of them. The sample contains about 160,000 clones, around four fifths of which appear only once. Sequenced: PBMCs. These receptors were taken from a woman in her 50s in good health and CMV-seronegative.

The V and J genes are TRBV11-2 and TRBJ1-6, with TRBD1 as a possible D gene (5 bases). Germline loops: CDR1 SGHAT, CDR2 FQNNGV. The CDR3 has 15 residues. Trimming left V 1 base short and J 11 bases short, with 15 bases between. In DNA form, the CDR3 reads TGTGCCAGCAGCTTAGGCCGGCTAGGGGAAGCACCCCTCCACTTT. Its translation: CASSLGRLGEAPLHF.

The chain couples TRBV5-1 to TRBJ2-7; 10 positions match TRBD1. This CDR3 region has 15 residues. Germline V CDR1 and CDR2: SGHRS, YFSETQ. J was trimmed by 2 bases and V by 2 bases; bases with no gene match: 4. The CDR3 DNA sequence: TGCGCCAGCAGCTTCCGGGACAGGGGCACCTACGAGCAGTACTTC. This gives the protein CASSFRDRGTYEQYF.

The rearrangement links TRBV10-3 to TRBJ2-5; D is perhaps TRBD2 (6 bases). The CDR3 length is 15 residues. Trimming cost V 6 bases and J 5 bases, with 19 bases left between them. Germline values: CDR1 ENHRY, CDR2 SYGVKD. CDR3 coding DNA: TGTGCCATCAGGGGGACTTTAGGTAGCAGGGAGACCCAGTACTTC. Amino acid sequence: CAIRGTLGSRETQYF.

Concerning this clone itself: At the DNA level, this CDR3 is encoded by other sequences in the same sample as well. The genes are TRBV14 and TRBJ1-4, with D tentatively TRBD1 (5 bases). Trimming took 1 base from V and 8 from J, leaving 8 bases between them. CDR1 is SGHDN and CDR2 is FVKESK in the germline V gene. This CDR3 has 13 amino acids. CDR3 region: CASSQVRGEKLFF. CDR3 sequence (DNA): TGTGCCAGCAGCCAAGTGCGGGGGGAAAAACTGTTTTTT.

Here the CDR3 reads CASRKGTTGLNNSPLHF. DNA for the CDR3: TGTGCCAGCAGGAAGGGGACTACAGGGTTAAATAATTCACCCCTCCACTTT. The genes are TRBV25-1 and TRBJ1-6; weak D call: TRBD1 (6 bases). The CDR3 contains 17 residues. V lost 6 bases and J 5 bases, leaving 20 bases between the germline ends. Germline CDR1 MGHDK, CDR2 SYGVNS.

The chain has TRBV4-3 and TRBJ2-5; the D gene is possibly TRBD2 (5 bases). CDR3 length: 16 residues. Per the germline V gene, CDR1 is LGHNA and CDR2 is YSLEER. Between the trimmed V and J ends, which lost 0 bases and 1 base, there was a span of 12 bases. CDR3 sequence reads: CASSQDLRAIQETQYF. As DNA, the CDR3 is TGCGCCAGCAGCCAAGACTTGCGGGCCATCCAAGAGACCCAGTACTTC.

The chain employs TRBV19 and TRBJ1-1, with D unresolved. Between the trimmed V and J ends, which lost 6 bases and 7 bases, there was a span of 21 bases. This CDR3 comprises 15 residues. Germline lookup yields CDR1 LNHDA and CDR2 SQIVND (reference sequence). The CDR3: CASRWGSGRDFEAFF. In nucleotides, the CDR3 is TGTGCCAGTAGATGGGGATCAGGCCGGGATTTTGAAGCTTTCTTT.

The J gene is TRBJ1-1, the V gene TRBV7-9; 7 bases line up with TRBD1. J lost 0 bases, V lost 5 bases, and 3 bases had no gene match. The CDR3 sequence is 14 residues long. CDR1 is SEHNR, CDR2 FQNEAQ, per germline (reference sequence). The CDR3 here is CASSPDRLNTEAFF. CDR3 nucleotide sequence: TGTGCCAGCAGCCCGGACAGGCTGAACACTGAAGCTTTCTTT.

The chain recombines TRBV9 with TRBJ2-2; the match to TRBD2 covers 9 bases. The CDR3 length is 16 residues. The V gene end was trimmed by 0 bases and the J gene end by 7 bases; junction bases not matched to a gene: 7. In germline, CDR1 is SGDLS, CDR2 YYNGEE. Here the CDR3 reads CASSVGGRAEGGELFF. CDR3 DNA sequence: TGTGCCAGCAGCGTAGGCGGGAGGGCCGAAGGCGGGGAGCTGTTTTTT.

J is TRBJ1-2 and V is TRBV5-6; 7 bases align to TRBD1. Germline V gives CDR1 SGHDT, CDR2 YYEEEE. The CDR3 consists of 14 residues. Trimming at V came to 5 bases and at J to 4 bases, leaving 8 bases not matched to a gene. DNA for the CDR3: TGTGCCAGCAGTGGCAGGGGGATGCGCTATGGCTACACCTTC. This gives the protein CASSGRGMRYGYTF.

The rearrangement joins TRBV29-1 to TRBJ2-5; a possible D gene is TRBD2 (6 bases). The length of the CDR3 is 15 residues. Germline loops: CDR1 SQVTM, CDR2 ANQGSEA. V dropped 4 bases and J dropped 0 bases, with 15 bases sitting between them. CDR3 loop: CSVGPGGAYQETQYF. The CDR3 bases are TGCAGCGTTGGCCCCGGGGGAGCGTACCAAGAGACCCAGTACTTC.

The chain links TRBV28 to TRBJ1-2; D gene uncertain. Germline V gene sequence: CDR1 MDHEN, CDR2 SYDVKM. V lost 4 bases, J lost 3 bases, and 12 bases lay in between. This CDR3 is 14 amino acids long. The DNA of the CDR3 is TGTGCCAGCAGTTATGGTAGGGAGGACTATGGCTACACCTTC. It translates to CASSYGREDYGYTF.

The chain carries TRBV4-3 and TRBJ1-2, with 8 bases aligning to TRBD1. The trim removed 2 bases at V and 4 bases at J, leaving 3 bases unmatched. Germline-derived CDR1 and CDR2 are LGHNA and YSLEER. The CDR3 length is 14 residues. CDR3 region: CASSQWTGTYGYTF. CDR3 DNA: TGCGCCAGCAGCCAATGGACAGGGACCTATGGCTACACCTTC.

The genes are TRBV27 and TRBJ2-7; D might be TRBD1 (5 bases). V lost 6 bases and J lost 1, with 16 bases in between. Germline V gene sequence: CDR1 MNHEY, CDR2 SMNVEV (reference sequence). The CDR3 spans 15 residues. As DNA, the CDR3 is TGTGCCAGCAGCGGACGGGCAGGGAAGTCCTACGAGCAGTACTTC. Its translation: CASSGRAGKSYEQYF.

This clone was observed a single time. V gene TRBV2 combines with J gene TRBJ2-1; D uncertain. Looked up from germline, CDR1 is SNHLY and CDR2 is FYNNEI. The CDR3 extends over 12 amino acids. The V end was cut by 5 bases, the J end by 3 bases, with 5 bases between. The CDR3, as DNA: TGTGCCAGCAGTTACTACTACAATGAGCAGTTCTTC. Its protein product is CASSYYYNEQFF.

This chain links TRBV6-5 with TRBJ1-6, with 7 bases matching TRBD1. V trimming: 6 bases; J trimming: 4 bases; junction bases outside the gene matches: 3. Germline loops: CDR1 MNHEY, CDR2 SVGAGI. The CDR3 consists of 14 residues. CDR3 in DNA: TGTGCCAGCAGGCGACAGGGATATAATTCACCCCTCCACTTT. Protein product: CASRRQGYNSPLHF.

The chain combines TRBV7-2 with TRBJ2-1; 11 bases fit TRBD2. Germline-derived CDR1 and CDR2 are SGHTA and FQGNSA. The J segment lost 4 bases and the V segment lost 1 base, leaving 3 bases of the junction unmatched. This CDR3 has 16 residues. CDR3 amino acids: CASSLEGLAAYNEQFF. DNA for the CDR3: TGTGCCAGCAGCTTAGAGGGACTAGCGGCTTACAATGAGCAGTTCTTC.